The 20 T cell receptor beta chains listed next were all sequenced from one sample in a study of T cell responses to AZD1222 COVID-19 vaccine. Libraries were prepared by immunoSEQ multiplex PCR; TCRdb keeps only in-frame clonotypes and omits some of them. The table shows around 140,000 clones, with under 90% occurring only once. Sequencing used peripheral blood, obtained on day 0 of AZD1222 vaccination. These receptors originate from an adult in good health.

This rearrangement joins TRBV18 to TRBJ1-4; no reliable D call. The CDR3 sequence is 16 residues long. The V gene lost 5 bases and the J gene lost 3 bases, with 16 bases spanning the gap. Germline loops: CDR1 KGHSH, CDR2 LQKENI. CDR3 in DNA: TGTGCCAGCTCAAAAGCCGGAGAAGGTCCTAATGAAAAACTGTTTTTT. Translated: CASSKAGEGPNEKLFF. The entire variable domain, with the rest obtained from reference TRBV18 and TRBJ1-4, is as follows: NAGVMQNPRHLVRRRGQEARLRCSPMKGHSHVYWYRQLPEEGLKFMVYLQKENIIDESGMPKERFSAEFPKEGPSILRIQQVVRGDSAAYFCASSKAGEGPNEKLFFGSGTQLSVL.

The chain is built from TRBV5-1 and TRBJ1-2; D remains unclear. The CDR3 is made up of 14 amino acids. The germline V gene encodes CDR1 SGHRS and CDR2 YFSETQ. Trimming shortened V by 0 bases and J by 0 bases, and 6 bases separated the two germline ends. The CDR3 nucleotides read TGCGCCAGCAGCTTGGGGACGGCTAACTATGGCTACACCTTC. It yields the protein CASSLGTANYGYTF.

This clone showed up just once. The J gene is TRBJ1-2, the V gene TRBV7-2; 9 bases are a match to TRBD1. The V gene end was trimmed by 5 bases and the J gene end by 9 bases; junction bases not matched to a gene: 13. Germline CDR1 and CDR2: SGHTA and FQGNSA. The CDR3 loop spans 15 amino acids. CDR3 nucleotide sequence: TGTGCCAGCAGCCCACGTCCCGGGACAGGGTACAGCTACACCTTC. This codes for CASSPRPGTGYSYTF.

The genes are TRBV28 and TRBJ1-2, with D uncertain. V dropped 8 bases and J dropped 3 bases, with 7 bases sitting between them. In germline, CDR1 is MDHEN, CDR2 SYDVKM. The CDR3 is 11 amino acids. CDR3 in amino acids: CASLFHYGYTF. Written as DNA, the CDR3 is TGTGCCAGCTTATTCCACTATGGCTACACCTTC.

The genes are TRBV9 and TRBJ1-2; D is uncertain. Deletions cut 0 bases from V and 7 bases from J, with 4 bases between. Germline V gene sequence: CDR1 SGDLS, CDR2 YYNGEE. CDR3 size: 11 residues. CDR3 nucleotide sequence: TGTGCCAGCAGCGTAGAGGGTGGCTACACCTTC. Translating gives CASSVEGGYTF.

The table lists this clone with a count of one. V and J are TRBV6-5 and TRBJ1-1, with a weak D call TRBD1 (6 bases). The germline CDR1 and CDR2 sequences are MNHEY and SVGAGI. The CDR3 runs 14 residues. V lost 6 bases and J lost 4, with 15 bases in between. The CDR3 DNA is TGTGCCAGCAGCCTCACAGGGTTGATCACTGAAGCTTTCTTT. Protein sequence: CASSLTGLITEAFF.

The chain employs TRBV10-3 and TRBJ1-1; unclear D gene. V was shortened by 6 bases and J by 1 base, with 15 bases between the two germline ends. Germline V CDR1 and CDR2: ENHRY, SYGVKD. The CDR3 is 15 amino acids. The DNA for the CDR3 is TGTGCCATCAGCGGGAGTAGGGATGGGAACACTGAAGCTTTCTTT. It codes for CAISGSRDGNTEAFF.

The genes are TRBV4-3 and TRBJ1-4; 7 nucleotides match TRBD1. Germline V gene sequence: CDR1 LGHNA, CDR2 YSLEER. The CDR3 is 16 amino acids. The J segment lost 8 bases and the V segment lost 3 bases, leaving 12 bases of the junction unmatched. This CDR3 reads CASSHFNTGAGEKLFF. The CDR3 nucleotides are TGCGCCAGCAGCCACTTCAATACAGGGGCGGGAGAAAAACTGTTTTTT.

The rearrangement uses TRBV10-1 and TRBJ2-1; 9 bases match TRBD2. CDR1 is WNHNN, CDR2 SYGVQD, per germline (reference sequence). This CDR3 is built from 14 residues. V lost 8 bases to trimming and J lost 1 base; unmatched junction nucleotides: 3. The CDR3 loop is CASQAGGSYNEQFF. The CDR3 bases are TGCGCCAGCCAAGCGGGGGGTTCCTACAATGAGCAGTTCTTC.

The chain couples TRBV2 to TRBJ1-1, with D hard to call. The CDR3 is made up of 14 amino acids. The ends were cut back, 6 bases at V and 4 bases at J, with 15 bases in the middle. Germline values: CDR1 SNHLY, CDR2 FYNNEI. The CDR3 DNA is TGTGCCAGCAGCGCCATATCTTTGGGCACTGAAGCTTTCTTT. This translates into CASSAISLGTEAFF.

V gene TRBV6-6 combines with J gene TRBJ2-1, with 10 bases matching TRBD2. Germline CDR1 is MNHNY and CDR2 is SVGAGI (reference sequence). The CDR3 consists of 15 residues. J gave up 7 bases and V 2 bases, and 5 bases lay outside the gene matches. The CDR3 here is CASSYGSGGGNEQFF. The CDR3 DNA follows: TGTGCCAGCAGTTACGGCAGCGGGGGGGGTAATGAGCAGTTCTTC.

This clone has a handful of counts. The chain recombines TRBV24-1 with TRBJ1-2, with 9 positions matching TRBD1. This CDR3 contains 15 residues. The germline CDR1 and CDR2 sequences are KGHDR and SFDVKD. The trim removed 3 bases at V and 4 bases at J, leaving 5 bases unmatched. This CDR3 reads CATSDRQGVGYGYTF. The CDR3 DNA reads as TGTGCCACCAGTGATCGACAGGGGGTAGGCTATGGCTACACCTTC.

This clone was seen once. The gene calls are TRBV9 and TRBJ1-2; maybe TRBD1 (6 bases). There are 16 residues in the CDR3. Trimming cost V 0 bases and J 5 bases, with 17 bases left between them. Germline V lookup: CDR1 SGDLS, CDR2 YYNGEE. The CDR3 loop reads CASSVGLEDSNYGYTF. In DNA form, the CDR3 reads TGTGCCAGCAGCGTAGGACTAGAGGACAGCAATTATGGCTACACCTTC.

This chain uses TRBV18 with TRBJ2-7; perhaps TRBD1 as D (5 bases). The CDR3 is 15 residues long. Per germline, CDR1 KGHSH and CDR2 LQKENI. Trimming cost V 1 base and J 3 bases, with 13 bases left between them. This CDR3 is CASSPRPDTNYEQYF. The CDR3 nucleotides read TGTGCCAGCTCACCACGTCCGGACACCAACTACGAGCAGTACTTC.

This sequence joins TRBV9 and TRBJ1-1; no firm D call. Germline V gives CDR1 SGDLS, CDR2 YYNGEE. This CDR3 region has 14 residues. V was clipped by 2 bases and J by 1 base, with 9 bases between them. CDR3 bases: TGTGCCAGCAGCGTCAGTCTGGGGAACACTGAAGCTTTCTTT. Amino acids: CASSVSLGNTEAFF.

The chain couples TRBV7-2 to TRBJ1-3; D is possibly TRBD1 (6 bases). The V end lost 5 bases, the J end lost 0 bases, and 11 bases lay between the germline ends. The CDR3 runs 15 residues. Germline CDR1 and CDR2: SGHTA and FQGNSA. In DNA, the CDR3 is TGTGCCAGCAGCCCAACAGGGTACTCTGGAAACACCATATATTTT. Protein sequence: CASSPTGYSGNTIYF.

The chain is built from TRBV6-6 and TRBJ2-1, with 10 bases aligning to TRBD2. The J segment lost 9 bases and the V segment lost 6 bases, leaving 8 bases of the junction unmatched. Germline assignment: CDR1 MNHNY and CDR2 SVGAGI (reference sequence). The CDR3 consists of 14 residues. The DNA of the CDR3 is TGTGCCAGCAGGCTCAGCGGGGGGGCTGCTGAGCAGTTCTTC. This codes for CASRLSGGAAEQFF.

CDR3 DNA sequence: TGTGCCAGCAGCGGGAAGCTAGCGGGGGGGTACCAAGAGACCCAGTACTTC. Translating gives CASSGKLAGGYQETQYF. J is TRBJ2-5 and V is TRBV7-9; the match to TRBD2 covers 12 bases. V shed 5 bases and J 0 bases; nucleotides not matched to a gene: 7. Germline V CDR1 and CDR2: SEHNR, FQNEAQ (reference sequence). This CDR3 has 17 residues.

The chain has TRBV10-3 and TRBJ2-7; TRBD1 matches 8 bases. Trimming removed 3 bases from V and 6 bases from J; junction bases left unmatched: 10. This CDR3 has 15 amino acids. Germline V lookup: CDR1 ENHRY, CDR2 SYGVKD. The CDR3 nucleotides are TGTGCCATCAGTGATCACGCAGGGGGCCCAGGCGAGCAGTACTTC. It yields the protein CAISDHAGGPGEQYF.

The rearrangement joins TRBV18 to TRBJ2-7, with TRBD1 as a possible D gene (5 bases). Germline CDR1 is KGHSH and CDR2 is LQKENI. V was trimmed by 1 base and J by 3 bases, leaving 13 bases between them. The CDR3 covers 15 residues. For the CDR3, the DNA is TGTGCCAGCTCACCACAACACGTCAGGGTCTACGAGCAGTACTTC. Protein sequence: CASSPQHVRVYEQYF.